This T cell receptor beta chain is from a study of cytomegalovirus exposure and HLA in healthy donors. The PCR had 60 Vbeta and 13 Jbeta primers. The method was immunoSEQ multiplex PCR; TCRdb's version includes in-frame clones alone and lacks a portion of them. The sample holds about 77,000 clones, approximately 71% seen once. Material: PBMCs. The TCR comes from a woman between 35 and 50 years old in good health and CMV-seronegative.

CDR3 nucleotides: TGTGCCAGCAGGAGGGGGCGAGTTGAAAAACTGTTTTTT. Protein sequence: CASRRGRVEKLFF. This rearrangement joins TRBV2 to TRBJ1-4, with 7 positions matching TRBD1. The V segment lost 6 bases and the J segment 7 bases; nucleotides outside the gene matches: 5. CDR3 length equals 13 residues. Germline V CDR1 and CDR2: SNHLY, FYNNEI.